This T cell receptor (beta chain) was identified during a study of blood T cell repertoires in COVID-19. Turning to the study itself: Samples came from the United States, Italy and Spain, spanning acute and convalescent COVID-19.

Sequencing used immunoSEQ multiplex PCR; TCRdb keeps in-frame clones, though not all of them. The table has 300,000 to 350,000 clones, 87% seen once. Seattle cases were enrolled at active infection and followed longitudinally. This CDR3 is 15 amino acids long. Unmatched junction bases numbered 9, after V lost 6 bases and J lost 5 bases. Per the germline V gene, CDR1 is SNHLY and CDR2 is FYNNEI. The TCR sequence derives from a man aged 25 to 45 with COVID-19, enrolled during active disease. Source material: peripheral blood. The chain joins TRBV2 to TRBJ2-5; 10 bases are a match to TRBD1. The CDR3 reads CASRGWDRGQETQYF. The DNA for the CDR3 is TGTGCCAGCAGGGGGTGGGACAGGGGCCAGGAGACCCAGTACTTC.